The 28 T cell receptor beta chains reported below all come from one sample, sequenced in a study of regulatory T cells in long-lasting Graves disease. Time point denoted: persistent/refractory GD, antithyroid drugs over 5 years with positive TRAb. TCR sequences were obtained from RNA taken from PBMCs. To make TCR beta libraries, researchers used iRepertoire HTBI primers and Arm-PCR of CDR3 regions. TCRdb re-called the multiplex PCR reads with MiXCR, one entry per CDR3 protein. The data hold fewer than 600,000 distinct CDR3 sequences, with about 22% observed a single time. The sequenced sample was peripheral blood mononuclear cells (PBMCs), obtained when the disease was refractory, from a patient treated with antithyroid drugs. All receptors come from a female donor with Graves disease.

This clonotype showed up just a few times. The rearrangement uses TRBV5-1 and TRBJ1-1; D is possibly TRBD1 (6 bases). This CDR3 has 14 amino acids. Per the germline V gene, CDR1 is SGHRS and CDR2 is YFSETQ. Trimming took off 2 bases at V and 6 bases at J, with 14 bases between the two ends. The CDR3 DNA reads as TGCGCCAGCAGCTTCGAAGAACGGGGGCCTGAAGCTTTCTTT. Its protein is CASSFEERGPEAFF.

This clonotype was picked up a small number of times. V is TRBV19 and J is TRBJ1-2, with TRBD1 as a possible D gene (6 bases). V gave up 3 bases and J gave up 0 bases, with 11 bases separating them. Germline CDR1 LNHDA, CDR2 SQIVND (reference sequence). This CDR3 comprises 15 residues. The CDR3 coding sequence is TGTGCCAGTAGTATCCCCGGGACATCTAACTATGGCTACACCTTC. The encoded protein is CASSIPGTSNYGYTF.

In the case of this clonotype: Since a much larger clone is just one base distant, this may be a read error. The V gene is TRBV6-2 or TRBV6-3, the J gene TRBJ1-5; no firm D call. The CDR3 has 13 amino acids. Germline V gene sequence: CDR1 MNHEY, CDR2 SVGEGT. V was clipped by 5 bases and J by 5 bases, with 10 bases between them. The CDR3 DNA is TGTGCCAGCAGTCCGACGGCGCATCAGCCCCAGCATTTT. Its translation: CASSPTAHQPQHF.

This clonotype was seen repeatedly, ten times or more. The chain is built from TRBV27 and TRBJ1-6; maybe TRBD1 (6 bases). CDR1 is MNHEY and CDR2 is SMNVEV in the germline V gene (reference sequence). The CDR3 totals 14 residues. Trimming removed 5 bases from V and 8 bases from J, with 13 bases in between. CDR3 sequence: CASSPRDNYSPLHF. In DNA form, the CDR3 reads TGTGCCAGCAGTCCACGGGACAACTATTCACCCCTCCACTTT.

This clonotype occurred a few times. The chain couples TRBV20-1 to TRBJ2-3; 9 nucleotides line up with TRBD2. This CDR3 contains 17 residues. Germline lookup yields CDR1 DFQATT and CDR2 SNEGSKA (reference sequence). V lost 3 bases and J lost 0; bases outside the gene matches: 10. The CDR3 coding sequence is TGCAGTGCTAGTAGTACGGCGAGCGGGGGGAGCACAGATACGCAGTATTTT. This codes for CSASSTASGGSTDTQYF.

This clonotype has a count of ten or more. The rearrangement joins TRBV28 to TRBJ2-4; D is perhaps TRBD1 or TRBD2 (5 bases each). V lost 5 bases and J lost 8, with 13 bases in between. Germline lookup yields CDR1 MDHEN and CDR2 SYDVKM. This CDR3 spans 13 amino acids. The CDR3 spells CASSPQGPDIQYF. Here the CDR3 DNA reads TGTGCCAGCAGTCCCCAGGGACCGGACATTCAGTACTTC.

The chain combines TRBV11-3 with TRBJ2-3; D not resolved. Trimming took 5 bases from V and 3 from J, leaving 15 bases between them. From germline, CDR1 is SGHNT and CDR2 YENEEA. The CDR3 spans 15 residues. DNA for the CDR3: TGTGCCAGCAGCCCGAGGTACATCGTTACAGATACGCAGTATTTT. Translated: CASSPRYIVTDTQYF. Complete variable domain (other parts from reference TRBV11-3 and TRBJ2-3): EAGVVQSPRYKIIEKKQPVAFWCNPISGHNTLYWYLQNLGQGPELLIRYENEEAVDDSQLPKDRFSAERLKGVDSTLKIQPAELGDSAVYLCASSPRYIVTDTQYFGPGTRLTVL.

This clonotype was counted between two and nine times. The chain joins TRBV3-1 to TRBJ1-1; tentatively, D is TRBD1 (6 bases). There are 13 residues in the CDR3. Germline CDR1 is LGHDT and CDR2 is YNNKEL (reference sequence). The V gene lost 8 bases and the J gene lost 5 bases, with 15 bases spanning the gap. CDR3: CASGRRGGTEAFF. Here the CDR3 DNA reads TGTGCCAGCGGTAGAAGAGGGGGAACTGAAGCTTTCTTT.

This clonotype was seen repeatedly, ten times or more. V and J are TRBV7-2 and TRBJ1-5, with TRBD1 as a possible D gene (5 bases). The V end was cut by 1 base, the J end by 1 base, with 8 bases between. The CDR3 is 15 amino acids. CDR1 is SGHTA and CDR2 is FQGNSA in the germline V gene. The CDR3 coding sequence is TGTGCCAGCAGCTTAGACCAGGGAAGCAATCAGCCCCAGCATTTT. Translation gives CASSLDQGSNQPQHF.

The V gene is TRBV6-1, the J gene TRBJ1-5; a weak D match, TRBD1 (6 bases). The CDR3 totals 16 residues. Germline V gene data show CDR1 as MNHNS and CDR2 as SASEGT. The V end was cut by 7 bases, the J end by 3 bases, with 19 bases between. CDR3 bases: TGTGCCAGCACATCAGGGGTCCCCCTCTCCAATCAGCCCCAGCATTTT. Residues: CASTSGVPLSNQPQHF.

For this clonotype: A much larger clone differs from this one at a single base, so this may be a read error. V is TRBV7-6 and J is TRBJ1-1; 7 bases are shared with TRBD1. Trimming cost V 6 bases and J 4 bases; bases outside gene matches: 5. The CDR3 extends over 13 amino acids. Germline loops: CDR1 SGHVS, CDR2 FNYEAQ. CDR3 DNA sequence: TGTGCCAGCAGTCCCGGACAGGTCACTGAAGCTTTCTTT. Protein product: CASSPGQVTEAFF. The complete variable domain, with remaining parts taken from reference TRBV7-6 and TRBJ1-1, reads GAGVSQSPRYKVTKRGQDVALRCDPISGHVSLYWYRQALGQGPEFLTYFNYEAQQDKSGLPNDRFSAERPEGSISTLTIQRTEQRDSAMYRCASSPGQVTEAFFGQGTRLTVV.

J is TRBJ2-5 and V is TRBV7-3; D unresolved. This CDR3 region has 13 residues. Germline assignment: CDR1 SGHTA and CDR2 FQGTGA. V was shortened by 2 bases and J by 4 bases, with 8 bases between the two germline ends. CDR3 nucleotide sequence: TGTGCCAGCAGCTTATCGGCCCTAGAGACCCAGTACTTC. Its translation: CASSLSALETQYF.

This clonotype was observed a few times. The chain links TRBV7-2 to TRBJ1-1; a possible D gene is TRBD1 (5 bases). The CDR3 extends over 16 amino acids. CDR1 is SGHTA and CDR2 is FQGNSA in the germline V gene. With 6 bases removed from V and 0 bases from J, the gap between germline ends came to 17 bases. In DNA form, the CDR3 reads TGTGCCAGCAGGCCCTTTGGGGGTGGGATGAACACTGAAGCTTTCTTT. This codes for CASRPFGGGMNTEAFF. The variable domain in full, completed from reference TRBV7-2 and TRBJ1-1, reads GAGVSQSPSNKVTEKGKDVELRCDPISGHTALYWYRQSLGQGLEFLIYFQGNSAPDKSGLPSDRFSAERTGGSVSTLTIQRTQQEDSAVYLCASRPFGGGMNTEAFFGQGTRLTVV.

The table lists this clonotype with many counts. The chain employs TRBV6-1 and TRBJ1-5; D unclear. Germline V CDR1 and CDR2: MNHNS, SASEGT. The CDR3 is 15 residues long. Trimming took 7 bases from V and 4 from J, leaving 17 bases between them. The DNA of the CDR3 is TGTGCCAGCAAACCCGGGCTAGGGAATAATCAGCCCCAGCATTTT. Protein: CASKPGLGNNQPQHF.

This clonotype was seen more than once but under ten times. The chain joins TRBV5-6 to TRBJ1-3; 7 positions match TRBD1. With 3 bases clipped from V and 3 bases from J, the junction kept 6 bases outside the gene matches. This CDR3 is built from 15 residues. Germline CDR1 and CDR2: SGHDT and YYEEEE. In DNA form, the CDR3 reads TGTGCCAGCAGCTACGACAGGGTGTTTGGAAACACCATATATTTT. Protein sequence: CASSYDRVFGNTIYF.

The V gene is TRBV4-3, the J gene TRBJ1-2; D might be TRBD1 (6 bases). V lost 3 bases, J lost 5 bases, and 13 bases lay in between. Per germline, CDR1 LGHNA and CDR2 YSLEER. The CDR3 spans 14 residues. CDR3 sequence (DNA): TGCGCCAGCAGCCAGTGGGACACTGGGTATGGCTACACCTTC. Translation: CASSQWDTGYGYTF.

The rearrangement joins TRBV19 to TRBJ1-3; D perhaps matches TRBD1 (5 bases). This CDR3 has 13 amino acids. Germline CDR1 and CDR2: LNHDA and SQIVND (reference sequence). V gave up 6 bases and J gave up 4 bases, with 10 bases separating them. The CDR3 sequence: CASSYDRGNTIYF. In nucleotides, the CDR3 is TGTGCCAGTAGCTATGACAGAGGAAACACCATATATTTT.

About this clonotype itself: Since a far larger clone is one base different, this is likely a read error. J is TRBJ1-1 and V is TRBV6-2 or TRBV6-3; D gene uncertain. CDR1 is MNHEY, CDR2 SVGEGT, per germline. The CDR3 consists of 13 residues. CDR3 amino acids: CASSWRTFTGAFF. CDR3 coding DNA: TGTGCCAGCAGTTGGCGGACCTTCACTGGAGCTTTCTTT.

This clonotype was detected many times. The V gene is TRBV24-1, the J gene TRBJ2-2; 9 bases match TRBD1. The CDR3 has 16 amino acids. The J segment lost 3 bases and the V segment lost 5 bases, leaving 6 bases of the junction unmatched. Germline V gene sequence: CDR1 KGHDR, CDR2 SFDVKD. As DNA, the CDR3 is TGTGCCACCAGTGCGATGGACAGGGGTTACACCGGGGAGCTGTTTTTT. Amino acid sequence: CATSAMDRGYTGELFF.

The CDR3 region has the DNA TGTGCCAGCAGTGCCGACACCCATCAGCCCCAGCATTTT. Translating gives CASSADTHQPQHF. The rearrangement joins TRBV5-5 to TRBJ1-5; D uncertain. The CDR3 has 13 amino acids. Germline loops: CDR1 SGHKS, CDR2 YYEKEE (reference sequence). V gave up 5 bases and J gave up 5 bases, with 11 bases separating them.

Only one count was recorded for this clonotype. The rearrangement joins TRBV19 to TRBJ1-5; weak D call: TRBD1 (6 bases). V dropped 1 base and J dropped 0 bases, with 19 bases sitting between them. This CDR3 region has 19 residues. Germline V gene data show CDR1 as LNHDA and CDR2 as SQIVND (reference sequence). The CDR3 DNA follows: TGTGCCAGTAGTATAGGCCGTTTGCGGGGGGCGGATAGCAATCAGCCCCAGCATTTT. It is translated as CASSIGRLRGADSNQPQHF.

This chain joins TRBV20-1 and TRBJ2-5; 7 nucleotides align to TRBD2. This CDR3 spans 13 amino acids. From germline, CDR1 is DFQATT and CDR2 SNEGSKA (reference sequence). J lost 0 bases, V lost 7 bases, and 5 bases had no gene match. This chain's CDR3 is CSVPRGNQETQYF. The DNA of the CDR3 is TGCAGTGTTCCGCGGGGGAACCAAGAGACCCAGTACTTC.

This clonotype came up a few times. The chain has TRBV4-3 and TRBJ2-7, with TRBD1 matching 8 bases. J gave up 3 bases and V 4 bases, and 8 bases lay outside the gene matches. CDR1 and CDR2 (germline): LGHNA, YSLEER. This CDR3 spans 15 amino acids. In DNA form, the CDR3 reads TGCGCCAGCAGCCCGGGGACAGGCCTTTTCTACGAGCAGTACTTC. Translation gives CASSPGTGLFYEQYF.

A few counts support this clonotype. The rearrangement joins TRBV12-3 or TRBV12-4 to TRBJ1-4; D is unresolved. Trimming pared 6 bases from V and 5 bases from J, leaving 19 bases between. This CDR3 is built from 16 residues. CDR3 protein: CASSYSFLTGNEKLFF. For the CDR3, the DNA is TGTGCCAGCAGCTACTCTTTTCTTACGGGGAATGAAAAACTGTTTTTT.

This clonotype was counted only a few times. The chain is built from TRBV10-3 and TRBJ1-6; no firm D call. The CDR3 has 13 amino acids. V dropped 6 bases and J dropped 7 bases, with 10 bases sitting between them. CDR1 and CDR2 (germline): ENHRY, SYGVKD. The chain's CDR3 is CAISPGENSPLHF. The CDR3 DNA reads as TGTGCCATCAGCCCGGGTGAGAATTCACCCCTCCACTTT.

V and J are TRBV14 and TRBJ1-4; 8 positions agree with TRBD1. With 1 base clipped from V and 5 bases from J, the junction kept 3 bases outside the gene matches. Germline values: CDR1 SGHDN, CDR2 FVKESK. The length of the CDR3 is 15 residues. The CDR3, as DNA: TGTGCCAGCAGCCAAGTCCGGACAGGGAATGAAAAACTGTTTTTT. Translating gives CASSQVRTGNEKLFF.

Points on this clonotype: The missing conserved phenylalanine or tryptophan at the end of this CDR3 makes a read error likely. CDR3: CSVARTGFDQPQHS. CDR3 in DNA: TGCAGCGTTGCCAGGACAGGGTTCGATCAGCCCCAGCATTCT. The V call is TRBV29-1, the J call TRBJ1-5, with 8 nucleotides matching TRBD1. CDR3 size: 14 residues. The germline V gene has CDR1 SQVTM and CDR2 ANQGSEA. V shed 4 bases, J shed 5 bases, and the junction held 7 bases outside the gene matches.

This clonotype has a count of ten or more. V usage is TRBV7-2 and J usage is TRBJ1-5; possibly TRBD1 for D (5 bases). The CDR3 runs 14 residues. Germline CDR1 reads SGHTA; CDR2 reads FQGNSA. Trimming removed 0 bases at V and 6 bases at J, with 9 bases between. CDR3 region: CASSLAGVGQPQHF. For the CDR3, the DNA is TGTGCCAGCAGCTTAGCAGGGGTAGGTCAGCCCCAGCATTTT.